This T cell receptor beta chain appears in the sequencing data of a study of blood T cell repertoires in COVID-19. This CDR3 has 15 residues. Trimming removed 3 bases from V and 2 bases from J; junction bases left unmatched: 8. Germline V gene lookup returns CDR1 SGDLS and CDR2 YYNGEE. Here immunoSEQ multiplex PCR was the method, and the copy in TCRdb shows in-frame clones only, minus some. Here the sample spans fewer than 200,000 clones, about three quarters being singletons. This receptor was taken from a woman in her 70s with acute or convalescent COVID-19. The sample comprised peripheral blood. The chain uses TRBV9 and TRBJ2-7; 7 nucleotides match TRBD2. CDR3 bases: TGTGCCAGCAGCGCCGGAGGGCGGGAGACCTACGAGCAGTACTTC. This translates into CASSAGGRETYEQYF. The whole variable domain, filled in from reference TRBV9 and TRBJ2-7, reads DSGVTQTPKHLITATGQRVTLRCSPRSGDLSVYWYQQSLDQGLQFLIQYYNGEERAKGNILERFSAQQFPDLHSELNLSSLELGDSALYFCASSAGGRETYEQYFGPGTRLTVT.